The 19 T cell receptor beta chains in this list originate from one sample, sequenced in a study of T cell repertoires in aging, cancer and after chemotherapy. The template was genomic DNA from peripheral blood, not RNA. A mixed TRB-A/B primer pool amplified rearranged TRB by multiplex touch-down PCR. Via MiXCR, TCRdb re-called the multiplex PCR reads, giving one row per CDR3 protein. The data hold some 10,000 distinct CDR3 sequences, with over 30% observed a single time. The material sequenced was blood. These receptors all stem from a human donor in good health.

The chain couples TRBV6-1 to TRBJ2-1, with D tentatively TRBD1 (5 bases). Germline V gene data show CDR1 as MNHNS and CDR2 as SASEGT. The ends were cut back, 3 bases at V and 4 bases at J, with 7 bases in the middle. The CDR3 is 13 residues long. The CDR3 here is CASSETDYNEQFF. DNA for the CDR3: TGTGCCAGCAGTGAGACAGATTACAATGAGCAGTTCTTC.

The chain joins TRBV18 to TRBJ1-1; weak D call: TRBD1 (5 bases). Trimming pared 6 bases from V and 5 bases from J, leaving 16 bases between. This CDR3 has 14 amino acids. Germline CDR1 is KGHSH and CDR2 is LQKENI. The CDR3 sequence: CASSGGEGRTEAFF. The CDR3 DNA reads TGTGCCAGCTCGGGGGGAGAGGGCAGGACTGAAGCTTTCTTT.

In this sample, this clonotype turned up a few times. V and J are TRBV5-4 and TRBJ1-5; D is uncertain. Germline lookup yields CDR1 SGHNT and CDR2 YYREEE (reference sequence). The CDR3 has 13 residues. Trimming took 0 bases from V and 4 from J, leaving 5 bases between them. The CDR3 here is CASSLEPNQPQHF. The CDR3 DNA sequence: TGTGCCAGCAGCTTGGAGCCAAATCAGCCCCAGCATTTT. Looking up the rest from reference TRBV5-4 and TRBJ1-5 gives the full variable domain: ETGVTQSPTHLIKTRGQQVTLRCSSQSGHNTVSWYQQALGQGPQFIFQYYREEENGRGNFPPRFSGLQFPNYSSELNVNALELDDSALYLCASSLEPNQPQHFGDGTRLSIL.

This chain links TRBV25-1 with TRBJ2-2; 10 positions match TRBD2. There are 18 residues in the CDR3. V shed 3 bases, J shed 0 bases, and the junction held 7 bases outside the gene matches. The germline CDR1 and CDR2 sequences are MGHDK and SYGVNS. Written as DNA, the CDR3 is TGTGCCAGCAGTGACCCAACTAGCGGGGTTACGAACACCGGGGAGCTGTTTTTT. This sequence encodes CASSDPTSGVTNTGELFF. The whole variable domain, filled in from reference TRBV25-1 and TRBJ2-2, reads EADIYQTPRYLVIGTGKKITLECSQTMGHDKMYWYQQDPGMELHLIHYSYGVNSTEKGDLSSESTVSRIRTEHFPLTLESARPSHTSQYLCASSDPTSGVTNTGELFFGEGSRLTVL.

The gene calls are TRBV10-3 and TRBJ1-2; D remains ambiguous. This CDR3 has 12 amino acids. The V gene lost 0 bases and the J gene lost 10 bases, with 9 bases spanning the gap. Per the germline V gene, CDR1 is ENHRY and CDR2 is SYGVKD. CDR3 amino acids: CAISESEPSYTF. The CDR3 DNA reads as TGTGCCATCAGTGAGTCGGAGCCCTCCTACACCTTC.

This clonotype was counted between two and nine times. The CDR3 nucleotides are TGTGCCAGCAGTTACCCCCCCCGGACAGGTAGCAATCAGCCCCAGCATTTT. It is translated as CASSYPPRTGSNQPQHF. The rearrangement joins TRBV6-2 or TRBV6-3 to TRBJ1-5, with TRBD1 matching 7 bases. CDR3 length: 17 residues. V was pared by 2 bases and J by 0 bases, with 7 bases of the junction left unmatched. CDR1 MNHEY and CDR2 SVGEGT come from the germline V gene.

This chain links TRBV24-1 with TRBJ2-5, with 8 nucleotides matching TRBD1. The CDR3 consists of 13 residues. In germline, CDR1 is KGHDR, CDR2 SFDVKD. The V segment lost 6 bases and the J segment 4 bases; nucleotides outside the gene matches: 3. CDR3 sequence reads: CATSPGGVETQYF. The CDR3 DNA reads TGTGCCACCAGTCCAGGGGGCGTAGAGACCCAGTACTTC.

The J gene is TRBJ1-5, the V gene TRBV19, with a possible D match to TRBD1 (6 bases). Trimming took 3 bases from V and 1 from J, leaving 19 bases between them. CDR1 and CDR2 from the germline V gene are LNHDA and SQIVND (reference sequence). The CDR3 runs to 18 residues. CDR3 residues: CASSMGVRGWGSNQPQHF. The CDR3 nucleotides read TGTGCCAGTAGTATGGGGGTCAGGGGTTGGGGAAGCAATCAGCCCCAGCATTTT.

The chain combines TRBV19 with TRBJ1-1, with TRBD1 identical over 8 bases. The length of the CDR3 is 17 residues. The ends lost 5 bases at V and 0 bases at J; junction bases unmatched: 11. Germline CDR1 LNHDA, CDR2 SQIVND (reference sequence). The CDR3 is CASSPKDRAILNTEAFF. CDR3 bases: TGTGCCAGTAGTCCTAAGGACAGGGCCATTCTGAACACTGAAGCTTTCTTT.

This clonotype occurred a few times. The chain couples TRBV6-6 to TRBJ2-7, with a possible D match to TRBD1 (5 bases). The CDR3 extends over 14 amino acids. Deletions cut 0 bases from V and 6 bases from J, with 12 bases between. Germline CDR1 and CDR2: MNHNY and SVGAGI (reference sequence). This chain's CDR3 is CASSYSGQRGEQYF. CDR3 nucleotide sequence: TGTGCCAGCAGTTACTCGGGGCAGAGAGGCGAGCAGTACTTC.

This clonotype has more than one count but fewer than ten. The rearrangement links TRBV5-1 to TRBJ1-6; no clear D gene. Per the germline V gene, CDR1 is SGHRS and CDR2 is YFSETQ. This CDR3 comprises 17 residues. V was trimmed by 0 bases and J by 6 bases, leaving 16 bases between them. The CDR3 nucleotides are TGCGCCAGCAGCTTGGGTATAGGGCGGACCAGTAATTCACCCCTCCACTTT. Translating gives CASSLGIGRTSNSPLHF.

This clonotype is labeled as medium-sized (0.01 to 0.1%). The chain combines TRBV6-5 with TRBJ2-2; D gene uncertain. CDR1 and CDR2 (germline): MNHEY, SVGAGI. The CDR3 loop spans 13 amino acids. Trimming took 4 bases from V and 5 from J, leaving 8 bases between them. The CDR3, as DNA: TGTGCCAGCAGTTCGAGTCGGACCGGGGAGCTGTTTTTT. It translates to CASSSSRTGELFF.

This chain connects TRBV5-5 to TRBJ2-2, with 9 positions matching TRBD2. The length of the CDR3 is 17 residues. Germline loops: CDR1 SGHKS, CDR2 YYEKEE (reference sequence). The V gene end was trimmed by 4 bases and the J gene end by 10 bases; junction bases not matched to a gene: 17. The CDR3 reads CASSRGGANMDTKELFF. For the CDR3, the DNA is TGTGCCAGCAGCCGCGGGGGGGCCAATATGGACACCAAGGAGCTGTTTTTT.

This sequence joins TRBV20-1 and TRBJ1-1; D is unclear. Trimming cost V 0 bases and J 1 base, with 6 bases left between them. This CDR3 is built from 13 residues. Germline CDR1 and CDR2: DFQATT and SNEGSKA (reference sequence). This chain's CDR3 is CSARDHRNTEAFF. The CDR3 DNA reads as TGCAGTGCTAGAGATCACCGGAACACTGAAGCTTTCTTT.

CDR3 nucleotide sequence: TGTGCCAGCAGTCTCTACGGGGGCTTGGGCACTGAAGCTTTCTTT. Translation gives CASSLYGGLGTEAFF. The gene calls are TRBV14 and TRBJ1-1; possibly TRBD1 for D (6 bases). The V and J ends lost 6 bases and 4 bases respectively, with 18 bases between them. The length of the CDR3 is 15 residues. In germline, CDR1 is SGHDN, CDR2 FVKESK.

The chain couples TRBV7-4 to TRBJ1-4, with unresolved D. V lost 1 base and J 3 bases, leaving 9 bases between the germline ends. This CDR3 is built from 15 residues. Germline V gene sequence: CDR1 SGHVT, CDR2 SQSDAQ. The CDR3 loop reads CASSLGVGSNEKLFF. The CDR3 nucleotides are TGTGCCAGCAGCTTAGGAGTGGGGTCTAATGAAAAACTGTTTTTT.

This chain joins TRBV10-3 and TRBJ2-2; D unresolved. This CDR3 is built from 14 residues. With 4 bases removed from V and 2 bases from J, the gap between germline ends came to 8 bases. The germline CDR1 and CDR2 sequences are ENHRY and SYGVKD. This chain's CDR3 is CAISARNNTGELFF. CDR3 in DNA: TGTGCCATCAGTGCTAGAAATAACACCGGGGAGCTGTTTTTT.

The chain links TRBV20-1 to TRBJ1-4; D might be TRBD1 (5 bases). Germline CDR1 reads DFQATT; CDR2 reads SNEGSKA (reference sequence). V shed 3 bases and J shed 2 bases, with 7 bases lying between them. The CDR3 has 13 residues. The CDR3 loop is CSASGTTNEKLFF. CDR3 DNA sequence: TGCAGTGCTAGCGGGACGACTAATGAAAAACTGTTTTTT.

The V and J genes are TRBV15 and TRBJ2-3; TRBD1 matches at 9 bases. Germline lookup yields CDR1 LNHNV and CDR2 YYDKDF (reference sequence). J gave up 10 bases and V 0 bases, and 8 bases lay outside the gene matches. This CDR3 region has 15 residues. CDR3 sequence reads: CATSRERTGETAQYF. The CDR3 DNA sequence: TGTGCCACCAGCAGAGAGCGGACAGGGGAAACCGCGCAGTATTTT.